Listed below are T cell receptor beta chains from one sample, sequenced in a study of vaccination and CD4 T cells after COVID-19. Antigens for these TCRs are unknown. TCRdb used MiXCR to reprocess the PCR reads, holding one entry per CDR3 protein. This sample yields 5,500 to 6,500 distinct CDR3 sequences, of which less than 50% are seen a single time; around 56% belongs to the top ten. The sequenced sample consisted of CD4+ T cells from blood, cultured in vitro. These receptors all come from a human donor in good health. CDR3s leave out the opening cysteine and the closing phenylalanine or tryptophan. Fields, in order: V gene, CDR3 protein.

v_call: TRBV6-1; cdr3_aa: ASAVAGGNTDTQY
v_call: TRBV4-1; cdr3_aa: ASSQEGLSYNEQF
v_call: TRBV6-5; cdr3_aa: ASSSFRRQGMTNYGYT
v_call: TRBV6-1; cdr3_aa: ASKPGRNSYEQY
v_call: TRBV7-9; cdr3_aa: ASSPTWGGLAIHEQY
v_call: TRBV7-2; cdr3_aa: ASSLEATGPYNEQF
v_call: TRBV28; cdr3_aa: ASSARDTRGYEQY
v_call: TRBV7-2; cdr3_aa: ASSLQAQYEQY
v_call: TRBV19; cdr3_aa: ASSIDGGKATSNYGYT
v_call: TRBV15; cdr3_aa: ATSRVAGAATGELF
v_call: TRBV7-2; cdr3_aa: ASSKGGSGVDTQY
v_call: TRBV29-1; cdr3_aa: SVVGARGETQH
v_call: TRBV28; cdr3_aa: ASSRTGGYTLHPNTGELF
v_call: TRBV19; cdr3_aa: ASHGTGTEAF
v_call: TRBV7-2; cdr3_aa: ASSGRTYEQY
v_call: TRBV25-1; cdr3_aa: ASSGSGKYYNEQL
v_call: TRBV6-2/TRBV6-3; cdr3_aa: ASTRLAGVYEQF
v_call: TRBV27; cdr3_aa: ASSPTGTSGRGGNEQF
v_call: TRBV6-1; cdr3_aa: ASSEGQGVEQY
v_call: TRBV27; cdr3_aa: ASSPPYAGVEAF
v_call: TRBV2; cdr3_aa: ASGEVSYNEQF
v_call: TRBV6-4; cdr3_aa: ASSFVTSGAYNEQF
v_call: TRBV7-9; cdr3_aa: ASSLLLAGVYEQY
v_call: TRBV20-1; cdr3_aa: SAGSGRITDTQY
v_call: TRBV9; cdr3_aa: ASSVVNTEAF
v_call: TRBV6-1; cdr3_aa: ASGKTGFGQPQH
v_call: TRBV12-3/TRBV12-4; cdr3_aa: ASKQGRSNQPQH
v_call: TRBV5-4; cdr3_aa: ASSLGGQDTDTQY
v_call: TRBV12-3/TRBV12-4; cdr3_aa: ASRNQGATMADTQY
v_call: TRBV15; cdr3_aa: ATSRSGLAGTDTQY
v_call: TRBV6-5; cdr3_aa: ASSLTVSPNYGYT
v_call: TRBV7-8; cdr3_aa: ASSSEGTQY
v_call: TRBV21-1; cdr3_aa: ASSKGWDSRREQY
v_call: TRBV6-1; cdr3_aa: ASSEGAGGGRNTIY
v_call: TRBV27; cdr3_aa: ASSATSYEQY
v_call: TRBV11-3; cdr3_aa: AGSGGVAF
v_call: TRBV11-3; cdr3_aa: ASSYALTSGGQGWGEQF
v_call: TRBV6-1; cdr3_aa: ASFGGWTDYGYT
v_call: TRBV6-1; cdr3_aa: ASSGTGTSSYEQY
v_call: TRBV20-1; cdr3_aa: SARTAGELF
v_call: TRBV6-1; cdr3_aa: ASRGSGGGFAEAF
v_call: TRBV28; cdr3_aa: ASSPTGYRDTEAF
v_call: TRBV2; cdr3_aa: ASSEIRLAGGTGELF
v_call: TRBV5-1; cdr3_aa: ASSSPRQPGQETQY
v_call: TRBV28; cdr3_aa: ASSFRNSPLH
v_call: TRBV24-1; cdr3_aa: ATSGDRTPLINTGELF
v_call: TRBV7-9; cdr3_aa: ASSFLAGIQETQY
v_call: TRBV7-9; cdr3_aa: ASSLVSGFFTEAF
v_call: TRBV28; cdr3_aa: ASKSRGGGSNSPLH
v_call: TRBV28; cdr3_aa: ASSAEGQVSNQPQH
v_call: TRBV6-2/TRBV6-3; cdr3_aa: ASTSGFFHTEAF
v_call: TRBV6-1; cdr3_aa: ASRRQIYGTNEKLF
v_call: TRBV6-1; cdr3_aa: ASSVNGGSGEQY
v_call: TRBV10-3; cdr3_aa: ATRQSPTNTEAF
v_call: TRBV12-5; cdr3_aa: ASGLETGTAEAF
v_call: TRBV5-1; cdr3_aa: ASSLGGTREETQY
v_call: TRBV20-1; cdr3_aa: SARGQGGQPQH
v_call: TRBV20-1; cdr3_aa: SASRGLAGSYEQY
v_call: TRBV24-1; cdr3_aa: ATSDWRGEETQY
v_call: TRBV6-1; cdr3_aa: ASSPLAGGRGEQF